This TCR beta chain was retrieved from a study of beta chain features in type 1 diabetes. Study results and limitations: VDJ junctions in type 1 diabetes patients carried more deletions and fewer insertions.

Expressed TCRB transcripts were sequenced because the isolated RNA had all been reverse transcribed beforehand. Repertoires were generated with immunoSEQ multiplex PCR, while TCRdb's copy carries only in-frame clones and drops some. This sample has a few hundred thousand clones, with less than 15% found just once. With respect to this clone: What it binds is unknown.

Deletions cut 0 bases from V and 14 bases from J, with 13 bases between. The germline V gene has CDR1 SGDLS and CDR2 YYNGEE. The CDR3 covers 12 residues. This chain uses TRBV9 with TRBJ2-3; possible D gene TRBD1, 6 bases. The TCR comes from a young man in good health. Input material: central memory CD4+ T cells from blood. The CDR3 DNA is TGTGCCAGCAGCGTAGACAGGGAATCTATGTATTTT. It is translated as CASSVDRESMYF.